This passage covers 10 T cell receptor beta chains from one sample sequenced in a study of T cells in tumors after PD-1 blockade. Sequencing was performed with immunoSEQ multiplex PCR; in TCRdb, only in-frame clones are kept and a portion is missing. The sample has 14,000 to 15,000 clones, roughly four fifths seen once; the top ten hold around 21%. The specimen was PBMCs, collected after anti-PD-1 treatment. These receptors all come from a human donor with basal cell carcinoma.

The chain is built from TRBV7-3 and TRBJ2-3; TRBD2 aligns across 10 bases. This CDR3 has 16 residues. Trimming took 5 bases from V and 1 from J; bases not matched to a gene: 6. Germline assignment: CDR1 SGHTA and CDR2 FQGTGA. The CDR3 protein is CASSGAGTSGTDTQYF. For the CDR3, the DNA is TGTGCCAGCAGCGGGGCCGGGACTAGCGGCACAGATACGCAGTATTTT.

The chain recombines TRBV6-5 with TRBJ2-7, with 9 bases fitting TRBD1. The CDR3 has 15 residues. V gave up 6 bases and J gave up 4 bases; unmatched junction bases: 10. The germline gives CDR1 MNHEY, CDR2 SVGAGI. CDR3 DNA sequence: TGTGCCAGCAGGAGCCCGACAGGGGGGAGTTACGAGCAGTACTTC. It encodes CASRSPTGGSYEQYF.

This rearrangement joins TRBV19 to TRBJ1-4; D is ambiguous. Germline V gives CDR1 LNHDA, CDR2 SQIVND (reference sequence). Trimming left V 3 bases short and J 4 bases short, with 6 bases between. This CDR3 comprises 13 residues. CDR3: CASSMGNNEKLFF. Here the CDR3 DNA reads TGTGCCAGTAGTATGGGGAATAATGAAAAACTGTTTTTT.

The rearrangement joins TRBV2 to TRBJ1-4, with 8 bases matching TRBD1. The trim removed 4 bases at V and 7 bases at J, leaving 8 bases unmatched. Germline V gene lookup returns CDR1 SNHLY and CDR2 FYNNEI. The CDR3 has 15 amino acids. CDR3 in amino acids: CASSGRQGIGEKLFF. The CDR3 DNA follows: TGTGCCAGCAGTGGACGACAGGGGATCGGTGAAAAACTGTTTTTT. The full variable domain, its missing parts supplied by reference TRBV2 and TRBJ1-4, is EPEVTQTPSHQVTQMGQEVILRCVPISNHLYFYWYRQILGQKVEFLVSFYNNEISEKSEIFDDQFSVERPDGSNFTLKIRSTKLEDSAMYFCASSGRQGIGEKLFFGSGTQLSVL.

The V gene is TRBV28, the J gene TRBJ2-7, with D hard to call. The germline V gene has CDR1 MDHEN and CDR2 SYDVKM. V lost 1 base and J 3 bases, leaving 10 bases between the germline ends. This CDR3 spans 14 amino acids. CDR3 amino acids: CASSLFSRFYEQYF. CDR3 nucleotide sequence: TGTGCCAGCAGTTTATTTTCCCGTTTCTACGAGCAGTACTTC.

The CDR3, as DNA: TGTGCCAGTAGTGAGGGGGGTAATGAAAAACTGTTTTTT. Translated: CASSEGGNEKLFF. V is TRBV19 and J is TRBJ1-4, with a tentative D call TRBD1 (6 bases). The CDR3 covers 13 residues. CDR1 and CDR2 from the germline V gene are LNHDA and SQIVND (reference sequence). V was clipped by 5 bases and J by 4 bases, with 8 bases between them.

The gene calls are TRBV7-3 and TRBJ2-3; 8 bases fit TRBD2. V was pared by 5 bases and J by 3 bases, with 4 bases of the junction left unmatched. CDR1 is SGHTA, CDR2 FQGTGA, per germline. The length of the CDR3 is 14 residues. DNA for the CDR3: TGTGCCAGCAGCCCAGGACTAGCAACAGATACGCAGTATTTT. Translation gives CASSPGLATDTQYF.

The V and J genes are TRBV7-9 and TRBJ1-6; D perhaps matches TRBD1 (6 bases). Looked up from germline, CDR1 is SEHNR and CDR2 is FQNEAQ (reference sequence). The V end was cut by 0 bases, the J end by 5 bases, with 14 bases between. The CDR3 loop spans 17 amino acids. The CDR3 region is CASSLAFARTDNSPLHF. The CDR3 DNA reads TGTGCCAGCAGCTTAGCTTTCGCCCGGACAGATAATTCACCCCTCCACTTT.

The genes are TRBV6-5 and TRBJ2-1; D is ambiguous. The germline V gene encodes CDR1 MNHEY and CDR2 SVGAGI. Trimming removed 6 bases from V and 4 bases from J, with 10 bases in between. The CDR3 runs 13 residues. CDR3 DNA sequence: TGTGCCAGCAGGGTTTCCCCTTACAATGAGCAGTTCTTC. Translating it yields CASRVSPYNEQFF.

The genes are TRBV3-1 (or the pseudogene TRBV3-2) and TRBJ2-7, with 7 bases fitting TRBD2. Germline-derived CDR1 and CDR2 are LGHDT and YNNKEL (reference sequence). The V gene end was trimmed by 4 bases and the J gene end by 4 bases; junction bases not matched to a gene: 4. The CDR3 runs 13 residues. CDR3 in DNA: TGTGCCAGCAGCCGGGACTATGCTTACGAGCAGTACTTC. Its translation: CASSRDYAYEQYF.